Below, one T cell receptor (beta chain) is given with its context. V lost 0 bases and J lost 8, with 14 bases in between. The germline CDR1 and CDR2 sequences are LGHDT and YNNKEL (reference sequence). There are 16 residues in the CDR3. The data are from a study of blood T cell repertoires in COVID-19. Study at large: There were acute and convalescent COVID-19 samples, and they came from the United States, Italy and Spain. PBMCs, B-cell-depleted T cells, or T cells were the source of the cDNA or gDNA that made up the material.

As processed by the authors: Researchers report that nucleated cell counts were estimated from reference gene primer amplification. Profiled with immunoSEQ multiplex PCR; TCRdb holds only in-frame clones, not every one. Clone size and the V and J calls come from that table; the DNA yielded D and trimming. The sample comprises 150,000 to 200,000 clones, 80% to 90% of which are singletons, and 11% rests with the top ten. This rearrangement joins TRBV3-1 (or the pseudogene TRBV3-2) to TRBJ1-6, with D unresolved. The sequenced sample was peripheral blood. The receptor's source is a human donor with active or convalescent COVID-19. The donor label of this sample is uncertain. The CDR3 is CASSQDRGFIDSPLHF. In DNA, the CDR3 is TGTGCCAGCAGCCAAGATAGAGGGTTTATCGATTCACCCCTCCACTTT.